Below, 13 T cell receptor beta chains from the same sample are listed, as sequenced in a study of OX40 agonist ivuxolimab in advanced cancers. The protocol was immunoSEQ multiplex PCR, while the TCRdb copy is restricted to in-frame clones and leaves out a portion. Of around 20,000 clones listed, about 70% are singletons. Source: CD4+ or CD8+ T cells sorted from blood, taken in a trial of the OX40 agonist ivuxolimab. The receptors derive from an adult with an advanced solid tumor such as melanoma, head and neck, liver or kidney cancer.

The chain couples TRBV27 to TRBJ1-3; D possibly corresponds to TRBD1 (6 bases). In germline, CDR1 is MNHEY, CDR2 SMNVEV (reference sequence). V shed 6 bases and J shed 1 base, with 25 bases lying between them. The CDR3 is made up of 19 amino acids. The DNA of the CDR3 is TGTGCCAGCAGCCGGGGAGGGGGACCCATGGTGACTTCTGGAAACACCATATATTTT. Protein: CASSRGGGPMVTSGNTIYF.

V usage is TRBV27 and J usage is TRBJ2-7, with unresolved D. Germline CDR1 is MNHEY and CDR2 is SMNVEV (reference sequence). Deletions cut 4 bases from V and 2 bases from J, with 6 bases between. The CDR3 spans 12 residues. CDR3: CASSSPAYEQYF. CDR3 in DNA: TGTGCCAGCAGTTCTCCGGCCTACGAGCAGTACTTC.

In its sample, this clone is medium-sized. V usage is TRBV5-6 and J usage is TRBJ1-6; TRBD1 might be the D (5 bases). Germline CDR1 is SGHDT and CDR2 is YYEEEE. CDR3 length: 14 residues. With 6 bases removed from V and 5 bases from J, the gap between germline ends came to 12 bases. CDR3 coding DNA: TGTGCCAGCAACGCGCAGGGTAATAATTCACCCCTCCACTTT. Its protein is CASNAQGNNSPLHF.

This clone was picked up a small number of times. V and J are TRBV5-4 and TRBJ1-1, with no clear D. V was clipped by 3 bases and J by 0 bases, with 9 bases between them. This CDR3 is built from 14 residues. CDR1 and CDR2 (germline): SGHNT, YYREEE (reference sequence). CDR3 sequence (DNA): TGTGCCAGCAGCTCGGAGGCCTTGAACACTGAAGCTTTCTTT. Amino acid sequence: CASSSEALNTEAFF.

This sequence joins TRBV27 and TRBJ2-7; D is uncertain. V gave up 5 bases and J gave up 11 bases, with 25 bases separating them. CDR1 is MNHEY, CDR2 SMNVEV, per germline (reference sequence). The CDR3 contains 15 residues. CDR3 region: CASSHKTRSPLREYF. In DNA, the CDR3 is TGTGCCAGCAGTCACAAGACAAGGTCCCCTCTACGGGAGTACTTC.

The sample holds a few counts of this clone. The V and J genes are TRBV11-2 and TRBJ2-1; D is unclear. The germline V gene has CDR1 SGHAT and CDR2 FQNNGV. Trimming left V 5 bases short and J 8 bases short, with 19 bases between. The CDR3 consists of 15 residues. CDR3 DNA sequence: TGTGCCAGCAGCGGAGACGAGCTCTTTAGGGATGAGCAGTTCTTC. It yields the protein CASSGDELFRDEQFF.

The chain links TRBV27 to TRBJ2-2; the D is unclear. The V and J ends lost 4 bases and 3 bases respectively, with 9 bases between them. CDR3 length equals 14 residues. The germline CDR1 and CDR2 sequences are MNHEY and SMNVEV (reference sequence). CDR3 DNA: TGTGCCAGCAGTTCTAACCTAGACACCGGGGAGCTGTTTTTT. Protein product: CASSSNLDTGELFF.

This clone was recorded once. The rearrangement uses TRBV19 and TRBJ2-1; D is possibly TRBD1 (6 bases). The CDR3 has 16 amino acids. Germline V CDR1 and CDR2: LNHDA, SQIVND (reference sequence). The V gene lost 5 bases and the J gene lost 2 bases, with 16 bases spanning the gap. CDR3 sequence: CASSFRRQGPYNEQFF. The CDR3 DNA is TGTGCCAGTAGTTTTCGTCGGCAGGGGCCCTACAATGAGCAGTTCTTC.

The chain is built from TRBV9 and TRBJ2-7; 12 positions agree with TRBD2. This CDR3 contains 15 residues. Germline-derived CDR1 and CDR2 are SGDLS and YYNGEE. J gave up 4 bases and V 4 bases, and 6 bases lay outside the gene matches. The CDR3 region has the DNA TGTGCCAGCAGCCCCCGGACTAGCGGGATATACGAGCAGTACTTC. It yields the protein CASSPRTSGIYEQYF.

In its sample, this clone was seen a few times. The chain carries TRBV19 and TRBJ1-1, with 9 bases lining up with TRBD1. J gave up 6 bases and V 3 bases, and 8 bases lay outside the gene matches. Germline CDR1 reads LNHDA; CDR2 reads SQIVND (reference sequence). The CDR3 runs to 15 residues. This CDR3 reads CASSMMGTGISEAFF. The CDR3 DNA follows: TGTGCCAGTAGTATGATGGGGACAGGGATCTCTGAAGCTTTCTTT.

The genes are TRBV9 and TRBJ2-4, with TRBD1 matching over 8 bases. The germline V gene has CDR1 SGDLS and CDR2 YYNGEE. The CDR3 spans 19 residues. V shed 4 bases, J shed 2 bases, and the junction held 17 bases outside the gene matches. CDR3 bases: TGTGCCAGCAGCCAGCCGGGACAGGCTATTAGGGTGTCCAAAAACATTCAGTACTTC. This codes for CASSQPGQAIRVSKNIQYF.

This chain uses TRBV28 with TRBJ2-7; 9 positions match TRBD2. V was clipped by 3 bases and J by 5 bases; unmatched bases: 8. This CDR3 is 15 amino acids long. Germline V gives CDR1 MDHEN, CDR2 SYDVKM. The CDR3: CASSFGLAGLHEQYF. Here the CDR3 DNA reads TGTGCCAGCAGTTTTGGGCTAGCGGGACTGCACGAGCAGTACTTC.

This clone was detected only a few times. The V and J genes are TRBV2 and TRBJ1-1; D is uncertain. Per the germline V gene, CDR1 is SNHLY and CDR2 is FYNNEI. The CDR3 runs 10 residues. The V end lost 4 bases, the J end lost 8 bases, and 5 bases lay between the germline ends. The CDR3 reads CASSGMEAFF. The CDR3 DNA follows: TGTGCCAGCAGTGGGATGGAAGCTTTCTTT.